This note documents a single T cell receptor beta chain sequence. The protocol was immunoSEQ multiplex PCR, while the TCRdb copy is restricted to in-frame clones and leaves out a portion. Of about 99,000 clones in the sample, more than 80% were seen once. No patient escaped relapse after autologous stem cell transplantation, and brentuximab vedotin exposure varied. The data originate from a study of PD-1 blockade in classical Hodgkin lymphoma. This CDR3 contains 14 residues. Looked up from germline, CDR1 is SGHRS and CDR2 is YFSETQ. Trimming removed 4 bases from V and 4 bases from J; junction bases left unmatched: 4.

Sequencing was performed on peripheral blood mononuclear cells (PBMCs), taken before the second cycle of nivolumab. The chain joins TRBV5-1 to TRBJ1-4; 7 nucleotides match TRBD1. This TCR came from a human donor with classical Hodgkin lymphoma. This CDR3 is CASSRTGDNEKLFF. CDR3 coding DNA: TGCGCCAGCAGCCGAACAGGGGATAATGAAAAACTGTTTTTT.